This TCR beta chain was sequenced during a study of blood T cell repertoires in COVID-19. V lost 4 bases to trimming and J lost 8 bases, with 21 bases between them. Per the germline V gene, CDR1 is MGHRA and CDR2 is YSYEKL. The CDR3 extends over 16 amino acids. Sequencing was performed with immunoSEQ multiplex PCR; in TCRdb, only in-frame clones are kept and a portion is missing. The sample lists tens of thousands of clones; less than 90% were seen once. In its sample, this clone was seen a few times. The origin of this receptor is a human donor in a cohort sampled during active COVID-19. The material sequenced was peripheral blood. V and J are TRBV4-1 and TRBJ2-1; D possibly corresponds to TRBD2 (5 bases). CDR3 bases: TGCGCCAGCAGCCCCGCGCAAGCGGCGGGTGGGTATGAGCAGTTCTTC. It specifies CASSPAQAAGGYEQFF.